The 15 T cell receptor beta chains below come from one sample, sequenced in a study of blood T cell repertoires in COVID-19 (dated by TCRdb to 2020 to 2022). The library was produced with the immunoSEQ multiplex PCR assay. TCRdb mirrors the immuneACCESS table, restricted to in-frame sequences. Some clones are absent from its copies; in checked studies, under half trace to an unresolved V gene, and the reason for the others is unknown. The sample table contains a few hundred thousand clones; only one count was recorded for approximately 83% of them. The ten largest clones add up to 3% to 4% of the sample. The sample was PBMCs or T cells enriched from blood (not recorded which). These receptors originate from a woman in her thirties or forties with acute COVID-19.

V usage is TRBV23-1 and J usage is TRBJ2-1, with TRBD1 identical over 7 bases. TRBV23-1 is placed among ORFs of uncertain function. Trimming took 6 bases from V and 0 from J; bases not matched to a gene: 8. The CDR3 loop spans 16 amino acids. The CDR3 DNA reads TGCGCCAGCAGCCGGGACAGTTATAGCTCCTACAATGAGCAGTTCTTC. As protein: CASSRDSYSSYNEQFF.

The CDR3 DNA reads TGTGCCAGTAGGCGAGACAGGAACACCGGGGAGCTGTTTTTT. Translation: CASRRDRNTGELFF. V is TRBV19 and J is TRBJ2-2; possibly TRBD1 for D (5 bases). In germline, CDR1 is LNHDA, CDR2 SQIVND (reference sequence). V dropped 6 bases and J dropped 1 base, with 9 bases sitting between them. This CDR3 has 14 amino acids.

V is TRBV24-1 and J is TRBJ2-3, with 14 bases aligning to TRBD2. Trimming cost V 5 bases and J 4 bases; bases outside gene matches: 7. Germline CDR1 reads KGHDR; CDR2 reads SFDVKD. The CDR3 has 17 amino acids. The DNA of the CDR3 is TGTGCCACCAGTGGTACGGGACTAGCGGGAGCAGCAGATACGCAGTATTTT. Its protein product is CATSGTGLAGAADTQYF.

The chain employs TRBV28 and TRBJ1-1; perhaps TRBD1 as D (5 bases). V lost 2 bases and J lost 8, with 24 bases in between. Germline V gives CDR1 MDHEN, CDR2 SYDVKM. The CDR3 length is 17 residues. The CDR3 nucleotides read TGTGCCAGCAGTTTAACTGGCCCAGGGCCCAGCGGGATCGAAGCTTTCTTT. Translated, it gives CASSLTGPGPSGIEAFF.

V usage is TRBV4-1 and J usage is TRBJ1-1; a possible D gene is TRBD1 (5 bases). Trimming left V 7 bases short and J 0 bases short, with 15 bases between. The CDR3 sequence is 15 residues long. The germline gives CDR1 MGHRA, CDR2 YSYEKL. The CDR3 nucleotides are TGCGCCAGCAACCCCCAGGGCACCATGAACACTGAAGCTTTCTTT. Its translation is CASNPQGTMNTEAFF.

The genes are TRBV9 and TRBJ2-3; 8 bases line up with TRBD2. Germline V CDR1 and CDR2: SGDLS, YYNGEE. There are 15 residues in the CDR3. Trimming at V came to 0 bases and at J to 2 bases, leaving 2 bases not matched to a gene. CDR3 sequence: CASSVELAVTDTQYF. The CDR3 DNA reads as TGTGCCAGCAGCGTAGAACTAGCGGTCACAGATACGCAGTATTTT.

This chain joins TRBV19 and TRBJ2-2, with D uncertain. Germline V lookup: CDR1 LNHDA, CDR2 SQIVND (reference sequence). V was pared by 4 bases and J by 3 bases, with 9 bases between. The CDR3 extends over 14 amino acids. The CDR3 loop reads CASSNGWDTGELFF. CDR3 nucleotides: TGTGCCAGTAGTAACGGGTGGGACACCGGGGAGCTGTTTTTT.

The chain links TRBV7-9 to TRBJ1-5; D ambiguous. Germline CDR1 SEHNR, CDR2 FQNEAQ (reference sequence). The CDR3 totals 15 residues. Trimming took 5 bases from V and 2 from J, leaving 13 bases between them. The DNA of the CDR3 is TGTGCCAGCAGCGCAGGCAGGATCGGCAATCAGCCCCAGCATTTT. Protein sequence: CASSAGRIGNQPQHF.

The chain uses TRBV9 and TRBJ2-1, with TRBD2 identical over 8 bases. CDR3 length: 15 amino acids. Germline CDR1 is SGDLS and CDR2 is YYNGEE. J was trimmed by 1 base and V by 2 bases; bases with no gene match: 2. The CDR3 reads CASSVLAGSYNEQFF. DNA of the CDR3: TGTGCCAGCAGCGTGTTAGCGGGGTCCTACAATGAGCAGTTCTTC.

The chain couples TRBV28 to TRBJ1-1; D call uncertain. In germline, CDR1 is MDHEN, CDR2 SYDVKM. The CDR3 sequence is 13 residues long. V gave up 3 bases and J gave up 10 bases, with 15 bases separating them. The CDR3 DNA reads TGTGCCAGCAGTTTGCGGGGTAGGAGGGTAGCTTTCTTT. Its translation is CASSLRGRRVAFF.

This chain uses TRBV6-5 with TRBJ2-1, with 10 bases fitting TRBD2. The germline gives CDR1 MNHEY, CDR2 SVGAGI. J lost 9 bases, V lost 0 bases, and 8 bases had no gene match. The CDR3 covers 16 residues. This chain's CDR3 is CASSYSLAGRWSEQFF. In nucleotides, the CDR3 is TGTGCCAGCAGTTACTCACTAGCGGGACGATGGAGTGAGCAGTTCTTC.

V gene TRBV19 combines with J gene TRBJ1-1, with D tentatively TRBD1 (6 bases). CDR1 is LNHDA, CDR2 SQIVND, per germline (reference sequence). This CDR3 contains 15 residues. Trimming stripped 3 bases from V and 2 bases from J, with 13 bases between. The chain's CDR3 is CASSIGQSLNTEAFF. In nucleotides, the CDR3 is TGTGCCAGTAGTATTGGACAGAGCCTTAACACTGAAGCTTTCTTT.

This clone was detected a few times. The chain employs TRBV2 and TRBJ2-1; maybe TRBD2 (5 bases). This CDR3 comprises 13 residues. Trimming left V 10 bases short and J 0 bases short, with 10 bases between. In germline, CDR1 is SNHLY, CDR2 FYNNEI. The CDR3 sequence is CATSGSSYNEQFF. The DNA for the CDR3 is TGTGCCACCTCGGGGAGCTCCTACAATGAGCAGTTCTTC.

This chain uses TRBV7-2 with TRBJ1-2; the match to TRBD1 covers 9 bases. The length of the CDR3 is 15 residues. The ends lost 5 bases at V and 5 bases at J; junction bases unmatched: 9. Germline CDR1 is SGHTA and CDR2 is FQGNSA. The CDR3 DNA sequence: TGTGCCAGCAGCACAGGGACAGGGAGAAGTTATGGCTACACCTTC. Translating it yields CASSTGTGRSYGYTF.

The chain joins TRBV27 to TRBJ1-6; 11 nucleotides align to TRBD1. The V and J ends lost 6 bases and 9 bases, in that order; junction bases with no gene match: 7. From germline, CDR1 is MNHEY and CDR2 SMNVEV (reference sequence). This CDR3 comprises 15 residues. Here the CDR3 reads CASSSTGTGGSPLHF. CDR3 sequence (DNA): TGTGCCAGCAGCTCCACCGGGACAGGGGGTTCACCCCTCCACTTT.